The 3 T cell receptor beta chains below all came from one sample that was sequenced in a study of memory CD4+ T cells and cytomegalovirus serostatus. The method was immunoSEQ multiplex PCR; TCRdb's version includes in-frame clones alone and lacks a portion of them. The sample yields fewer than 90,000 clones, around four fifths seen once. The sort gate was single viable CD3+CD4+CD8-CD45RO+ cells for memory CD4+ T cells. Material for sequencing was memory CD4+ T cells from blood. These receptor sequences come from an adult in good health and CMV-seropositive.

This clone has a handful of counts. The chain employs TRBV27 and TRBJ2-7; D not certain. Per the germline V gene, CDR1 is MNHEY and CDR2 is SMNVEV (reference sequence). Trimming pared 1 base from V and 5 bases from J, leaving 6 bases between. This CDR3 has 12 residues. The CDR3 sequence is CASSLFGDEQYF. CDR3 in DNA: TGTGCCAGCAGTTTATTTGGAGACGAGCAGTACTTC.

The genes are TRBV19 and TRBJ2-2; a possible D gene is TRBD2 (7 bases). V was trimmed by 8 bases and J by 6 bases, leaving 19 bases between them. Germline V gives CDR1 LNHDA, CDR2 SQIVND (reference sequence). The CDR3 loop spans 15 amino acids. CDR3 nucleotides: TGTGCCAGTCGGGCGGGGGCGGAGGGGGCCGGGGAGCTGTTTTTT. Translation: CASRAGAEGAGELFF.

V is TRBV28 and J is TRBJ2-1; unclear D gene. This CDR3 is built from 14 residues. Trimming removed 7 bases at V and 3 bases at J, with 13 bases between. Germline-derived CDR1 and CDR2 are MDHEN and SYDVKM. The CDR3 loop is CASIGPFNYNEQFF. The CDR3 nucleotides are TGTGCCAGCATCGGTCCCTTCAACTACAATGAGCAGTTCTTC.